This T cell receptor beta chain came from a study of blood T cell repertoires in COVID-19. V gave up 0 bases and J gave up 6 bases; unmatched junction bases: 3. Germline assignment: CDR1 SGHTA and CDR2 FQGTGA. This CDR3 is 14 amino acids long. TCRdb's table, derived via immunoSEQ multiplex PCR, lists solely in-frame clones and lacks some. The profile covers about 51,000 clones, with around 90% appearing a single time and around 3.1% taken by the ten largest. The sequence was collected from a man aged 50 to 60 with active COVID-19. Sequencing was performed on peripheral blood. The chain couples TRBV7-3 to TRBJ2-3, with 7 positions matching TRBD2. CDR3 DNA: TGTGCCAGCAGCTTAACGTTCGGGGGGGATACGCAGTATTTT. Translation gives CASSLTFGGDTQYF.